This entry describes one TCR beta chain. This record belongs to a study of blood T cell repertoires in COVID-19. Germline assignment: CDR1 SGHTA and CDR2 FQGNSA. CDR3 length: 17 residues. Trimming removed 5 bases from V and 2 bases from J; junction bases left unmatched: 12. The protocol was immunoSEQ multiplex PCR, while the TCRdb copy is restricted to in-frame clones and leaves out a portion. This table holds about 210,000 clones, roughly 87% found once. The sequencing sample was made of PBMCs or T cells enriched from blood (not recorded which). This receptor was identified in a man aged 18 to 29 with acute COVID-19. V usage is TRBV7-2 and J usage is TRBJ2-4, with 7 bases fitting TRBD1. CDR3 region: CASSARGLSGTKNIQYF. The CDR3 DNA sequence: TGTGCCAGCAGCGCAAGGGGGCTATCCGGCACCAAAAACATTCAGTACTTC.